This entry lists 8 T cell receptor beta chains sequenced from one sample in a study of blood T cell repertoires in COVID-19 (dated by TCRdb to the early 2020s). Libraries were constructed by the immunoSEQ multiplex PCR assay. The table was pulled from immuneACCESS by TCRdb, which kept in-frame rearrangements only. Such tables lose some clones; where checked, under half of the loss comes from unresolved V genes, and the rest has no known cause. The table for this sample lists around 170,000 clones; around 89% of them were counted only once. The ten largest make up approximately 24% of the sample. The source material was peripheral blood. The receptor source for this set is a man aged 55 to 69 with acute or convalescent COVID-19.

The chain couples TRBV18 to TRBJ2-5; tentative D call: TRBD2 (5 bases). The germline V gene encodes CDR1 KGHSH and CDR2 LQKENI. Trimming pared 2 bases from V and 2 bases from J, leaving 12 bases between. This CDR3 is built from 15 residues. The CDR3 reads CASSPNSPGQETQYF. DNA of the CDR3: TGTGCCAGCTCACCAAACAGCCCGGGGCAAGAGACCCAGTACTTC. Filled out from reference TRBV18 and TRBJ2-5, the complete variable domain reads NAGVMQNPRHLVRRRGQEARLRCSPMKGHSHVYWYRQLPEEGLKFMVYLQKENIIDESGMPKERFSAEFPKEGPSILRIQQVVRGDSAAYFCASSPNSPGQETQYFGPGTRLLVL.

The chain has TRBV28 and TRBJ1-5, with a tentative D call TRBD1 (5 bases). This CDR3 spans 15 amino acids. Germline CDR1 and CDR2: MDHEN and SYDVKM. V dropped 1 base and J dropped 3 bases, with 10 bases sitting between them. CDR3 in DNA: TGTGCCAGCAGTTTATCCGGGGGTAACAATCAGCCCCAGCATTTT. It is translated as CASSLSGGNNQPQHF.

A note on this clone: A junction boundary mismatches the germline segment, possibly from a read error. The chain has TRBV5-4 and TRBJ2-2; 13 nucleotides align to TRBD2. Germline CDR1 is SGHNT and CDR2 is YYREEE (reference sequence). This CDR3 comprises 16 residues. For the CDR3, the DNA is TGTGCCAGCAGCTCACTAGCGGGGGGGAACCCCGGGGAGCTGTTTTTT. It specifies CASSSLAGGNPGELFF.

The gene calls are TRBV19 and TRBJ1-5, with D tentatively TRBD1 (5 bases). There are 13 residues in the CDR3. V was pared by 8 bases and J by 11 bases, with 19 bases between. Germline lookup yields CDR1 LNHDA and CDR2 SQIVND (reference sequence). CDR3 residues: CASSGQGVEAQHF. CDR3 DNA sequence: TGTGCCAGTTCAGGACAAGGCGTCGAAGCCCAGCATTTT.

The J gene is TRBJ2-5, the V gene TRBV6-6; 9 bases are a match to TRBD1. V lost 2 bases to trimming and J lost 5 bases; unmatched junction nucleotides: 3. The germline CDR1 and CDR2 sequences are MNHNY and SVGAGI (reference sequence). The CDR3 spans 14 residues. The CDR3 loop reads CASSYGTGTETQYF. CDR3 bases: TGTGCCAGCAGTTACGGGACAGGGACGGAGACCCAGTACTTC.

The V gene is TRBV18, the J gene TRBJ2-7, with 8 bases fitting TRBD2. V shed 4 bases and J 5 bases; nucleotides not matched to a gene: 13. CDR1 and CDR2 (germline): KGHSH, LQKENI. The CDR3 runs 16 residues. The DNA for the CDR3 is TGTGCCAGCTCACGACGGAGAGGACTAGCAGATAACGAGCAGTACTTC. Protein product: CASSRRRGLADNEQYF.

The chain employs TRBV9 and TRBJ2-2; 13 bases match TRBD2. Trimming at V came to 2 bases and at J to 0 bases, leaving 7 bases not matched to a gene. Germline V gives CDR1 SGDLS, CDR2 YYNGEE. This CDR3 is built from 19 residues. CDR3 sequence: CASSVRGLAGPANTGELFF. The DNA of the CDR3 is TGTGCCAGCAGCGTTAGGGGACTAGCGGGACCCGCGAACACCGGGGAGCTGTTTTTT.

The chain employs TRBV3-1 (or the pseudogene TRBV3-2) and TRBJ1-2, with a weak D call TRBD1 (5 bases). V lost 1 base, J lost 5 bases, and 14 bases lay in between. This CDR3 comprises 15 residues. Germline loops: CDR1 LGHDT, CDR2 YNNKEL (reference sequence). The CDR3 sequence: CASSQALAGTYGYTF. CDR3 DNA: TGTGCCAGCAGCCAAGCGTTGGCAGGGACTTATGGCTACACCTTC.